This T cell receptor (beta chain) derives from a study of cytotoxic CD8 clonotypes in ibrutinib-treated CLL. Study background: Partial response was seen in 25 or so patients and complete response in 2; after median roughly 66 months, about 14 stayed remitted, about 12 progressed. Findings of the study overall: Researchers report that baseline clonality outpaced age-matched healthy donors and tracked circulating CD8+ T-cell counts.

As for this clone: The antigen is unknown.

V was clipped by 5 bases and J by 3 bases; unmatched bases: 3. The CDR3 spans 15 residues. Germline CDR1 is SGHDT and CDR2 is YYEEEE. Using immunoSEQ multiplex PCR, the repertoire was profiled, and TCRdb retains in-frame clones only, with some absent. The sample carries about 130,000 clones, 80% to 90% recorded once. The V and J genes are TRBV5-6 and TRBJ2-3; 13 nucleotides align to TRBD2. The sample in question was PBMCs, obtained after 24 months of ibrutinib treatment. The TCR was taken from a human donor with chronic lymphocytic leukemia. Here the CDR3 reads CASSWTSGGTDTQYF. In nucleotides, the CDR3 is TGTGCCAGCAGTTGGACTAGCGGGGGAACAGATACGCAGTATTTT.